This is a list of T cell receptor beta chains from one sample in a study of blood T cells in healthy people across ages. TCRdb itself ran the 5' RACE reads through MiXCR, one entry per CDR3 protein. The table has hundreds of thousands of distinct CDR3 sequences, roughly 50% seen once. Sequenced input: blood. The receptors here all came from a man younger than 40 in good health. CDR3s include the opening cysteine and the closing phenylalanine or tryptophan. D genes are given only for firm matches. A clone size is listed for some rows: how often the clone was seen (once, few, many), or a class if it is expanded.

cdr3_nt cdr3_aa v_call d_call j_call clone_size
TGTGCCAGCAGCGCCGAAGACGGATACGAGCAGTACTTC CASSAEDGYEQYF TRBV13 NA TRBJ2-7 NA
TGTGCCAGCAGCCGGGGACTAGCGGGAGGGTTTAGTGACGGGGAGCTGTTTTTT CASSRGLAGGFSDGELFF TRBV7-2 TRBD2 TRBJ2-2 NA
TGCGCCAGCAGCCAAAGACTAAGTACAGATACGCAGTATTTT CASSQRLSTDTQYF TRBV5-1 NA TRBJ2-3 NA
TGTGCCAGCAGTTTTGTAAGCCCCCTCGGAGGGACACCTTACGAGCAGTACTTC CASSFVSPLGGTPYEQYF TRBV28 NA TRBJ2-7 NA
TGTGCCAGCAGTGAAGCGGGCGGGGGGGGCACAGATACGCAGTATTTT CASSEAGGGGTDTQYF TRBV6-1 TRBD2 TRBJ2-3 NA
TGCAGAACAGGGTCGGTCACTGAAGCTTTCTTT CRTGSVTEAFF TRBV20-1 NA TRBJ1-1 NA
TGTGCCACCAGCAGAGATCTTGACACCAACTACACCTTC CATSRDLDTNYTF TRBV15 NA TRBJ1-2 NA
TGCGCCAGCAGCTATCCGGGACAGGGCGTATCCTACGAGCAGTACTTC CASSYPGQGVSYEQYF TRBV5-1 TRBD1 TRBJ2-7 NA
TGTGCCAGCCAATCCTCCTCAGGGGTTAACTACAATGAGCAGTTCTTC CASQSSSGVNYNEQFF TRBV7-2 NA TRBJ2-1 NA
TGTGCCAGCAGCTCGCCGGGGGGGAAAATCAATGAGCAGTTCTTC CASSSPGGKINEQFF TRBV7-6 TRBD2 TRBJ2-1 NA
TGCGCCAGCAGCCAAGAGAGGGCCGCACGGTACGAGCAGTACTTC CASSQERAARYEQYF TRBV4-3 NA TRBJ2-7 NA
TGTGCCAGCAGACCGACAGGGGGCCATCAGCCCCAGCATTTT CASRPTGGHQPQHF TRBV12-3/TRBV12-4 TRBD1 TRBJ1-5 NA
TGCAGTGCTAGAGATAACCTAGCGGGAACAGATACGCAGTATTTT CSARDNLAGTDTQYF TRBV20-1 TRBD2 TRBJ2-3 NA
TGCAGCGTTGAAGGGAACCGTGGGAGCTATGGCTACACCTTC CSVEGNRGSYGYTF TRBV29-1 NA TRBJ1-2 NA
TGCAGCGTTGAAGTTGGGCAAACTGGGGCCAACGTCCTGACTTTC CSVEVGQTGANVLTF TRBV29-1 NA TRBJ2-6 NA
TGTGCCAGCAGTTACGAGGCCTACGAGCAGTACTTC CASSYEAYEQYF TRBV6-2/TRBV6-3 NA TRBJ2-7 NA
TGCAGCGTTGAATTTGGTGGACAAGAGACCCAGTACTTC CSVEFGGQETQYF TRBV29-1 NA TRBJ2-5 few
TGTGCCAGCAGCCCCCATATTTCCTACGAGCAGTACTTC CASSPHISYEQYF TRBV7-2 NA TRBJ2-7 once